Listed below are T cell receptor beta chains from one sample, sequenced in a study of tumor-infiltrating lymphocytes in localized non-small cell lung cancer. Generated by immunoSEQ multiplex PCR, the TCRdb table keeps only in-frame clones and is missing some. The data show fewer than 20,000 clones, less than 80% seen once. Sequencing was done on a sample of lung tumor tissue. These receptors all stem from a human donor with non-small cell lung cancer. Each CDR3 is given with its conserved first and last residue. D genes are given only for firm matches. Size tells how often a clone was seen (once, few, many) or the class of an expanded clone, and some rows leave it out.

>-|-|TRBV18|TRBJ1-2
CASSPSGGQGFGYTF
TGTGCCAGCTCACCCTCGGGGGGGCAGGGTTTCGGCTACACCTTC
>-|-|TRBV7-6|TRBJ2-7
CASSLEAGTSYEQYF
TGTGCCAGCAGCTTAGAGGCGGGCACATCCTACGAGCAGTACTTC
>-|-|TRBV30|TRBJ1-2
CAWGKPRDYGYTF
TGTGCCTGGGGAAAACCTCGGGACTATGGCTACACCTTC
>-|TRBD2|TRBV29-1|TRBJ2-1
CSGQMSSGIGPTYNEQFF
TGCAGCGGGCAGATGTCTAGCGGGATTGGCCCCACCTACAATGAGCAGTTCTTC
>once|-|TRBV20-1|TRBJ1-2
CSATGNYGYTF
TGCAGTGCAACAGGAAACTATGGCTACACCTTC
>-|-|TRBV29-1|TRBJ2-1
CSARGSSYNEQFF
TGCAGCGCGCGGGGAAGCTCCTACAATGAGCAGTTCTTC
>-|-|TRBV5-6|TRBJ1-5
CASSLGSFNNQPQHF
TGTGCCAGCAGCTTGGGAAGTTTTAACAATCAGCCCCAGCATTTT
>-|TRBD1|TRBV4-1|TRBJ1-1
CASSQWTGGKSEAFF
TGCGCCAGCAGCCAGTGGACAGGGGGTAAAAGTGAAGCTTTCTTT
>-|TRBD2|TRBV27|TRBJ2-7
CASTPLAGGLNEQYF
TGTGCCAGCACCCCCTTAGCGGGAGGGCTAAACGAGCAGTACTTC
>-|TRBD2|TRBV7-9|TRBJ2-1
CASSLASWASGRDVIEQFF
TGTGCCAGCAGCTTAGCGAGTTGGGCTAGCGGGAGGGATGTGATAGAGCAGTTCTTC
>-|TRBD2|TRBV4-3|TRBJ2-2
CASSQAILAGGRVRELFF
TGCGCCAGCAGCCAAGCGATTCTAGCGGGAGGTCGGGTCCGGGAGCTGTTTTTT
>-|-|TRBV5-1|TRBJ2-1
CASSDRLTRGPVSSYNEQFF
TGCGCCAGCAGCGATAGACTCACGAGAGGACCTGTGTCGTCCTACAATGAGCAGTTCTTC
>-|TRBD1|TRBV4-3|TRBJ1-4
CASRRTGSTWWDDEKLFF
TGCGCCAGCAGACGGACAGGGTCCACGTGGTGGGATGATGAAAAACTGTTTTTT
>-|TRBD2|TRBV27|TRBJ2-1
CASSPLAGVTYNEQFF
TGTGCCAGCAGTCCCTTAGCGGGAGTAACCTACAATGAGCAGTTCTTC
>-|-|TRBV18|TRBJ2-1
CASSPSATALIHNEQFF
TGTGCCAGCTCACCTTCTGCGACAGCCCTCATCCACAATGAGCAGTTCTTC
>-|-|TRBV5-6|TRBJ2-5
CASSLLIGGQYF
TGTGCCAGCAGCTTGTTGATAGGGGGCCAGTACTTC
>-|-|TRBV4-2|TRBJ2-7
CASSFGENSYEQYF
TGTGCCAGCAGCTTCGGGGAAAACTCCTACGAGCAGTACTTC
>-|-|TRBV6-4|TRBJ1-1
CASSRQTNTEAFF
TGTGCCAGCAGTCGACAGACGAACACTGAAGCTTTCTTT
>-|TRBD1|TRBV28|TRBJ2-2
CASSSPRDRNVLWAGELFF
TGTGCCAGCAGTTCGCCCCGGGACAGGAACGTACTGTGGGCCGGGGAGCTGTTTTTT
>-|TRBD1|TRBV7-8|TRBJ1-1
CASSSTGGDHTEAFF
TGTGCCAGCAGCTCTACAGGGGGCGATCACACTGAAGCTTTCTTT
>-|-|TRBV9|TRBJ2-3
CASSVAPTSTDTQYF
TGTGCCAGCAGCGTAGCGCCTACTAGCACAGATACGCAGTATTTT
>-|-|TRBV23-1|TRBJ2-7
CASISSRDGHSYEQYF
TGCGCCAGCATATCTTCCCGGGACGGACACTCCTACGAGCAGTACTTC
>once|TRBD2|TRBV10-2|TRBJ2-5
CASRTSGRGTQYF
TGCGCCAGCCGGACTAGCGGGAGAGGGACCCAGTACTTC
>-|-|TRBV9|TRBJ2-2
CASSVGQVVNTGELFF
TGTGCCAGCAGCGTAGGACAGGTTGTGAACACCGGGGAGCTGTTTTTT